This section outlines one T cell receptor beta chain sequence together with its context. This specimen comes from a study of beta chain features in type 1 diabetes. The CDR3 sequence is 11 residues long. V lost 8 bases and J 5 bases, leaving 9 bases between the germline ends. From germline, CDR1 is SGHVS and CDR2 FQNEAQ. As every portion of the isolated RNA was reverse transcribed, the sequencing read expressed TCRB transcripts. Using immunoSEQ multiplex PCR, the repertoire was profiled, and TCRdb retains in-frame clones only, with some absent. The sample lists 900,000 or so clones, 15% to 20% occurring once.

Sequencing was carried out using naive CD4+ T cells from blood. This TCR derives from a woman aged 18-35 years in good health. The chain recombines TRBV7-8 with TRBJ2-5; TRBD2 might be the D (6 bases). CDR3 sequence: CASGAGETQYF. The CDR3 nucleotides read TGTGCCAGCGGGGCGGGGGAGACCCAGTACTTC.